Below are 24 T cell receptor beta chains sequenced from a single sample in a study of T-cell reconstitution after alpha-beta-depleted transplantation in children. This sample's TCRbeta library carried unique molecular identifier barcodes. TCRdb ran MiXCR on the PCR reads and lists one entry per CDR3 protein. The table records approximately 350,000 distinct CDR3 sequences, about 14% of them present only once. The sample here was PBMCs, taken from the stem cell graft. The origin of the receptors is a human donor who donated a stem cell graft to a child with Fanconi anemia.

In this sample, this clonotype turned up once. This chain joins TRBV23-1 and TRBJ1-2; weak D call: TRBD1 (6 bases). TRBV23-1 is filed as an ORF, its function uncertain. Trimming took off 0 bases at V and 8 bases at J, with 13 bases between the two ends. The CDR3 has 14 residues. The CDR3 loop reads CASSQSSTGRGYTF. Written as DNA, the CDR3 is TGCGCCAGCAGTCAATCGAGTACAGGGCGCGGCTACACCTTC.

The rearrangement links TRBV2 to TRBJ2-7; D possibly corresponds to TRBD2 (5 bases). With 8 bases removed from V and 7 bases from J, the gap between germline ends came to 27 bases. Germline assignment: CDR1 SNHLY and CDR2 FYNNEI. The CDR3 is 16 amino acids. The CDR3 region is CASRDLKAEKPGEQYF. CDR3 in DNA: TGTGCCAGCCGGGATCTGAAGGCCGAGAAACCTGGGGAGCAGTACTTC.

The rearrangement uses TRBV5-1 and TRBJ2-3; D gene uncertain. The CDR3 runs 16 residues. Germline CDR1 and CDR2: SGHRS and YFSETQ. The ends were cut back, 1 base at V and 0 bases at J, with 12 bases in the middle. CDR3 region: CASSLRPTSSTDTQYF. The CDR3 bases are TGCGCCAGCAGCTTGCGCCCGACTTCTAGCACAGATACGCAGTATTTT.

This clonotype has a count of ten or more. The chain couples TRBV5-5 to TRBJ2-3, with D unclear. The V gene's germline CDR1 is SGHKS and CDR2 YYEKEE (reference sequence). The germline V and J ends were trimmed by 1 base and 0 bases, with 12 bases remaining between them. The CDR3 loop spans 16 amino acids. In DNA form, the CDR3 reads TGTGCCAGCAGCTTGCTTCCACCCCCAAGCACAGATACGCAGTATTTT. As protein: CASSLLPPPSTDTQYF.

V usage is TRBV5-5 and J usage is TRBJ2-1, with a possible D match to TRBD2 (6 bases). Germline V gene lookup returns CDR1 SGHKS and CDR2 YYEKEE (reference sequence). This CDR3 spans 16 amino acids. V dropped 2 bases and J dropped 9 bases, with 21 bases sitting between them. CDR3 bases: TGTGCCAGCAGCTTATTAGGCCCGCGGGGCAACACTGAGCAGTTCTTC. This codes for CASSLLGPRGNTEQFF.

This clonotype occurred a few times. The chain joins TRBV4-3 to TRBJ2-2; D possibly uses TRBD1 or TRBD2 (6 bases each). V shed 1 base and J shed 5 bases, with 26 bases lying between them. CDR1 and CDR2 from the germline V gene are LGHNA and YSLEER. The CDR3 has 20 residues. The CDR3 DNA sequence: TGCGCCAGCAGCCAAGTTAAGGGGGGTATCGGACTGAGGGGAACCGGGGAGCTGTTTTTT. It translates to CASSQVKGGIGLRGTGELFF.

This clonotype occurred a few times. The DNA of the CDR3 is TGTGCCTGGACGAAGTCTCAAGAGACCCAGTACTTC. Translating it yields CAWTKSQETQYF. The chain combines TRBV30 with TRBJ2-5, with D unresolved. Deletions cut 4 bases from V and 2 bases from J, with 8 bases between. The CDR3 spans 12 residues. Germline CDR1 reads GTSNPN; CDR2 reads SVGIG (reference sequence).

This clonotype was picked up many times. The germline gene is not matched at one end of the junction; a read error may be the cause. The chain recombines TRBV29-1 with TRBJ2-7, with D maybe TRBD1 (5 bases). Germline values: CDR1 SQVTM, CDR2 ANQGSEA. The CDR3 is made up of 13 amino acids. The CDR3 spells CSVEVTASYEQYF. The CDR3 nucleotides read TGCAGCGTCGAAGTGACAGCCTCCTACGAGCAGTACTTC.

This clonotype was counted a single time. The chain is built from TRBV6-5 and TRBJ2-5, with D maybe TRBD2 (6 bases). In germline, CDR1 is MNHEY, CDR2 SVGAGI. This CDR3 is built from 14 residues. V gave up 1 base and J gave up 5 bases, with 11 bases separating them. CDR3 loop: CASSYWDSKETQYF. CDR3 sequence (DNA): TGTGCCAGCAGTTACTGGGACTCCAAGGAGACCCAGTACTTC.

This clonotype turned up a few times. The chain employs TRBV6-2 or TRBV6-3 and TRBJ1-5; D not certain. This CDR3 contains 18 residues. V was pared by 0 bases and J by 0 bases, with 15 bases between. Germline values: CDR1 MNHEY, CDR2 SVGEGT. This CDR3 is CASSYSGSGAYSNQPQHF. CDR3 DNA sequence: TGTGCCAGCAGTTACTCAGGTTCGGGCGCCTATAGCAATCAGCCCCAGCATTTT.

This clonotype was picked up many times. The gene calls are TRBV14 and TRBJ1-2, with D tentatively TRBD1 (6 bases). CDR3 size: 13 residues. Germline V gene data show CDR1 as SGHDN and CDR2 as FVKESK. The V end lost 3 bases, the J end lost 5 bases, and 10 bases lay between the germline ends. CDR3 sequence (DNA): TGTGCCAGCAGCCAGACCACAGGGTATGGCTACACCTTC. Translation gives CASSQTTGYGYTF.

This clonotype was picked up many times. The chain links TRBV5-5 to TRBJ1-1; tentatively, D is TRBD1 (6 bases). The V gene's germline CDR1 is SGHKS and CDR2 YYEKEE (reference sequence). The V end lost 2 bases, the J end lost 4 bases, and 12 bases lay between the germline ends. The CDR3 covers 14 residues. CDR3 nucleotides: TGTGCCAGCAGCTTTGATGGGGGCGTCACTGAAGCTTTCTTT. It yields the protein CASSFDGGVTEAFF.

The CDR3 coding sequence is TGTGCCTCCTCCTGGAGACTGAGCACCGGGGAGCTGTTTTTT. Translation gives CASSWRLSTGELFF. The chain recombines TRBV7-2 with TRBJ2-2; no clear D. Looked up from germline, CDR1 is SGHTA and CDR2 is FQGNSA. Trimming left V 11 bases short and J 4 bases short, with 17 bases between. The CDR3 runs 14 residues.

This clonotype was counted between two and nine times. The CDR3 nucleotides read TGTGCCAGCAGCTTCATCGAAGGTCGCAATGAGCAGTTCTTC. Translation: CASSFIEGRNEQFF. This rearrangement joins TRBV12-3 or TRBV12-4 to TRBJ2-1; D is uncertain. Trimming stripped 6 bases from V and 6 bases from J, with 15 bases between. The CDR3 length is 14 residues.

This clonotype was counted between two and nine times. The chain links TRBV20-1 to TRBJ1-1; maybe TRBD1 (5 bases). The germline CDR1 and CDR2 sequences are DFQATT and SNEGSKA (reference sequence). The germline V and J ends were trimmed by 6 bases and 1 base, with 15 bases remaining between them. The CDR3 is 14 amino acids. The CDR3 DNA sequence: TGCAGTGCGCTCCTTGGGACGGGGAACACTGAAGCTTTCTTT. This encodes CSALLGTGNTEAFF.

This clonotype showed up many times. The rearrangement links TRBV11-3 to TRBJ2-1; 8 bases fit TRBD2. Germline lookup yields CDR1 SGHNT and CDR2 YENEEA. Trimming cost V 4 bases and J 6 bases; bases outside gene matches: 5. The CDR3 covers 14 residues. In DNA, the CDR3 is TGTGCCAGCAGCTACCGGGGGGGCCTCAATGAGCAGTTCTTC. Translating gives CASSYRGGLNEQFF.

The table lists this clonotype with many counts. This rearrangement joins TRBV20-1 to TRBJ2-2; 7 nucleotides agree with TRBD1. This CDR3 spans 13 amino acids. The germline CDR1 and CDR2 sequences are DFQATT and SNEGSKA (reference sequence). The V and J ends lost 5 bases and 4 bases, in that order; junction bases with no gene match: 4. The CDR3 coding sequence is TGCAGTGCTCTAGGGGGCAGCACCGGGGAGCTGTTTTTT. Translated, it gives CSALGGSTGELFF.

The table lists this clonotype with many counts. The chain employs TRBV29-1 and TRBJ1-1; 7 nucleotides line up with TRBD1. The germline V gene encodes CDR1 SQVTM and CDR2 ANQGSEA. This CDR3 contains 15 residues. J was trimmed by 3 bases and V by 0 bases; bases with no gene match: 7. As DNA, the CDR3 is TGCAGCGTTGAAGAAGACAGGGTAGGGGACACTGAAGCTTTCTTT. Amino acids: CSVEEDRVGDTEAFF.

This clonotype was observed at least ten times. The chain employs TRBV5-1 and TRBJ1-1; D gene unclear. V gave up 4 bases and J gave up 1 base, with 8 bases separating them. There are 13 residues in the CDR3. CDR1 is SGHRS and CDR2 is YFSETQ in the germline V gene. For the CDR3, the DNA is TGCGCCAGCAGCCAAATCACGAACACTGAAGCTTTCTTT. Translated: CASSQITNTEAFF.

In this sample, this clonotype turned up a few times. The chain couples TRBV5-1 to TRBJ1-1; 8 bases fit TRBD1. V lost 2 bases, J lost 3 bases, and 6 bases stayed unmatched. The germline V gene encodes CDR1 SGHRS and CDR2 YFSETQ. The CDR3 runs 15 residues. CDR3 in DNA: TGCGCCAGCAGCTTCAGGGGGCAGAAGTACACTGAAGCTTTCTTT. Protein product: CASSFRGQKYTEAFF.

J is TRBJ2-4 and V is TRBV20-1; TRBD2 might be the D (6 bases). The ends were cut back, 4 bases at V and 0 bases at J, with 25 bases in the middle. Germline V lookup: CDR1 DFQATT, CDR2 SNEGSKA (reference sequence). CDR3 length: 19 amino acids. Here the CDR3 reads CSANSGVWPATLAKNIQYF. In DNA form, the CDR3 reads TGCAGTGCTAACTCGGGAGTTTGGCCCGCTACCTTAGCCAAAAACATTCAGTACTTC.

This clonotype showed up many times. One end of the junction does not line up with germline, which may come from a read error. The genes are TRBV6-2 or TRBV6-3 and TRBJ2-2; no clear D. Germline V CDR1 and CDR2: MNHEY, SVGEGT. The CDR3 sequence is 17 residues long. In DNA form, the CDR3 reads TGTGCCAGCAGTTACTCGATAGGCGCCCTGAACGCCGGGGAGCTGTTTTTT. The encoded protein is CASSYSIGALNAGELFF.

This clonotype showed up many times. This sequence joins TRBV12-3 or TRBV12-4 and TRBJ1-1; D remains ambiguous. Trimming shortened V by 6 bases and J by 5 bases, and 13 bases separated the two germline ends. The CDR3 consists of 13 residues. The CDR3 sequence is CASRTQSGTEAFF. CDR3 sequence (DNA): TGTGCCAGCAGAACTCAGTCGGGAACTGAAGCTTTCTTT.

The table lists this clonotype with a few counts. CDR3 in amino acids: CASSQVDISNYGYTF. The CDR3 bases are TGTGCCAGCAGCCAAGTGGACATATCTAACTATGGCTACACCTTC. V and J are TRBV4-2 and TRBJ1-2; TRBD1 is a possible D gene (5 bases). The germline gives CDR1 LGHNA, CDR2 YNFKEQ. Trimming took 1 base from V and 0 from J, leaving 9 bases between them. There are 15 residues in the CDR3.